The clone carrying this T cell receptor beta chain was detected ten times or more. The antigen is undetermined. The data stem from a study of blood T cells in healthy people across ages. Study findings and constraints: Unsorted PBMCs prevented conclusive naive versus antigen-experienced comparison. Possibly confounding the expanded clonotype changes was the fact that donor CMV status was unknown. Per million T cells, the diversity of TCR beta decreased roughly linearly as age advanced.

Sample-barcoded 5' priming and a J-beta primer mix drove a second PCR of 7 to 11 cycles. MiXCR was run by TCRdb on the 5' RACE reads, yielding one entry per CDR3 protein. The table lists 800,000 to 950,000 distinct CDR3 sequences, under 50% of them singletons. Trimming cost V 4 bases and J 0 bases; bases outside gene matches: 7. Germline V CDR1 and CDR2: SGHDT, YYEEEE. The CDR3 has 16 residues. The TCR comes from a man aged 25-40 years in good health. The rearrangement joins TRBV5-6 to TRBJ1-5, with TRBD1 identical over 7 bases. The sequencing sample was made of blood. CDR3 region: CASSPGTAYSNQPQHF. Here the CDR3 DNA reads TGTGCCAGCAGCCCCGGGACAGCTTATAGCAATCAGCCCCAGCATTTT.